This T cell receptor (beta chain) is drawn from a study of T cells in Graves' hyperthyroidism and ophthalmopathy. This clonotype has more than one count but fewer than ten. Antigen: not known. Graves' hyperthyroidism without ophthalmopathy progression within 18 months was termed stable. Lactation, pregnancy, other autoimmune disease or uncontrolled infection led to exclusion of patients. Diagnoses rested on clinical symptoms, serum thyroxine and TRAb, thyroid ultrasound and orbital computed tomography. Overall study results and limits: Blood also showed most of the thyroid clonotypes that were expanded above 0.001.

The CDR3 contains 15 residues. Trimming at V came to 1 base and at J to 6 bases, leaving 7 bases not matched to a gene. CDR1 SNHLY and CDR2 FYNNEI come from the germline V gene. Researchers took RNA transcripts and amplified the TCR beta CDR3 regions from them. With the HTBI primer set, the TCR CDR3 went through a first round of RT-PCR. TCRdb passed the multiplex PCR reads through MiXCR, listing each CDR3 protein once. The sample gives under 700,000 distinct CDR3 sequences, 46% of which show up once; roughly 8.2% is in the top ten. The sequence came from a woman aged 18-29 years with Graves' hyperthyroidism. Sequenced: peripheral blood or thyroid tissue (not recorded which). The chain joins TRBV2 to TRBJ2-3, with 7 bases fitting TRBD1. CDR3 DNA sequence: TGTGCCAGCAGTGAAGATAAAGGGGGCGCGGATACGCAGTATTTT. Protein: CASSEDKGGADTQYF. Supplemented by reference TRBV2 and TRBJ2-3, the full variable domain reads EPEVTQTPSHQVTQMGQEVILRCVPISNHLYFYWYRQILGQKVEFLVSFYNNEISEKSEIFDDQFSVERPDGSNFTLKIRSTKLEDSAMYFCASSEDKGGADTQYFGPGTRLTVL.